This TCR beta chain stems from a study of cytomegalovirus exposure and HLA in healthy donors. The primer mix had 60 Vbeta and 13 Jbeta primers. Sequenced by immunoSEQ multiplex PCR; TCRdb stores in-frame clones only, minus some. The sample carries some 250,000 clones, about 80% recorded once. Unmatched junction bases numbered 3, after V lost 6 bases and J lost 2 bases. Germline CDR1 and CDR2: SGHNT and YYREEE (reference sequence). This CDR3 region has 13 residues. This sequence joins TRBV5-4 and TRBJ2-3, with 7 bases that match TRBD2. This sequence originates from a woman between 55 and 75 years old in good health and CMV-seropositive. Sequencing input: PBMCs. CDR3 sequence (DNA): TGTGCCAGCAAGGGAGGGGTCACAGATACGCAGTATTTT. It translates to CASKGGVTDTQYF.